This TCR beta chain is drawn from a study of T-cell reconstitution after alpha-beta-depleted transplantation in children. The study, taken as a whole, reports: Expanded graft clones numbering several hundred reportedly gave rise to alpha-beta T cells about two months after transplant. Some patients' high day-60 TCRbeta diversity was traced to surviving recipient T cells and thymic progenitors. It was newly produced T cells that mostly accounted for T-cell counts and diversity one year after transplant.

The TCRbeta library incorporated unique molecular identifiers. In TCRdb, the PCR reads were re-called with MiXCR into one record per CDR3 protein. Among about 980,000 distinct CDR3 sequences, roughly 29% were seen once, and the ten largest hold approximately 30%. Remarks on this clonotype: Its antigen is still unknown.

The material sequenced was PBMCs, mostly from graft donor cells, taken 360 days after TCRalphabeta/CD19-depleted stem cell transplant. This clonotype was sampled from a boy under two years old who had a stem cell transplant for SCID, so the T cells may come from the graft donor.

DNA for the CDR3: TGCGCCAGCAGCTCGACAGGGGAGCGACGGGAGACCCAGTACTTC. Residues: CASSSTGERRETQYF. The chain uses TRBV5-1 and TRBJ2-5, with TRBD1 identical over 8 bases. The CDR3 has 15 amino acids. The germline CDR1 and CDR2 sequences are SGHRS and YFSETQ. Germline trimming cut 3 bases from V and 5 bases from J; bases unmatched to any gene: 9. Variable domain in full (rest from reference TRBV5-1 and TRBJ2-5): KAGVTQTPRYLIKTRGQQVTLSCSPISGHRSVSWYQQTPGQGLQFLFEYFSETQRNKGNFPGRFSGRQFSNSRSEMNVSTLELGDSALYLCASSSTGERRETQYFGPGTRLLVL.